Sequencing of this T cell receptor beta chain was carried out in a study of blood T cell repertoires in COVID-19. Repertoires were generated with immunoSEQ multiplex PCR, while TCRdb's copy carries only in-frame clones and drops some. The data contain 350,000 to 400,000 clones, roughly 90% of them singletons. The CDR3 contains 12 residues. The sequence derives from a woman in her twenties or thirties with acute COVID-19. Material: PBMCs or T cells enriched from blood (not recorded which). The J gene is TRBJ2-7, the V gene TRBV1; the table calls TRBD1, which could not be checked here. TRBV1 is shown as a pseudogene. In DNA, the CDR3 is TGCACCAGCAGCAGGGGCTCCTACGAGCAGTACTTC. Amino acids: CTSSRGSYEQYF.